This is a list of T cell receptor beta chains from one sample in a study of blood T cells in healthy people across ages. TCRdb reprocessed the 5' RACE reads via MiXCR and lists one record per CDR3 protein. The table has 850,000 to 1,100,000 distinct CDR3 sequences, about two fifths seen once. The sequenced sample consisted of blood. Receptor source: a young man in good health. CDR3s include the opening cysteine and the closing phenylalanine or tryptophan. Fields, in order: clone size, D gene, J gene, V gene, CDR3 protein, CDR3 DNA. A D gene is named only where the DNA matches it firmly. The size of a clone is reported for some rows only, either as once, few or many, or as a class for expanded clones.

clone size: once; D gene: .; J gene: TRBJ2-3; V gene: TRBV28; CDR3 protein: CTSNNGVADTQYF; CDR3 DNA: TGTACCAGCAATAACGGGGTGGCGGATACGCAGTATTTT
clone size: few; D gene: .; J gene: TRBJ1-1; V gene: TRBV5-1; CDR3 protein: CASSLWGAPGEAFF; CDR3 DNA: TGCGCCAGCAGCTTGTGGGGGGCCCCAGGTGAAGCTTTCTTT
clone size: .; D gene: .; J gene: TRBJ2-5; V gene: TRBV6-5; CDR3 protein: CASSVGGIKETQYF; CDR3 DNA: TGTGCCAGCAGTGTCGGGGGTATTAAAGAGACCCAGTACTTC
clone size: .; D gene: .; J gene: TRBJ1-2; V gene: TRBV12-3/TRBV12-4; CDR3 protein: CASSSPLDYGYTF; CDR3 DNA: TGTGCCAGCAGTTCCCCCCTCGACTATGGCTACACCTTC
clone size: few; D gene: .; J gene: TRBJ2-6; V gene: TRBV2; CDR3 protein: CASTETREVSAGANVLTF; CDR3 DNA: TGTGCCAGCACTGAAACCAGGGAAGTTAGCGCTGGGGCCAACGTCCTGACTTTC
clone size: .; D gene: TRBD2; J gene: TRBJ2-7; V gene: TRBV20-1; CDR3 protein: CSAMGGGVSYNEQYF; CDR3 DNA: TGCAGTGCTATGGGCGGGGGTGTTTCCTACAATGAGCAGTACTTC
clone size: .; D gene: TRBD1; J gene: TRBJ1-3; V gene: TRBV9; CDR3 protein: CASRGQEGNTIYF; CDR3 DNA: TGTGCCAGCCGCGGACAGGAGGGAAACACCATATATTTT
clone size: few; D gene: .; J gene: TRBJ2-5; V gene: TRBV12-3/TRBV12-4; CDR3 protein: CASRGPTGETQYF; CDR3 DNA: TGTGCCAGCAGGGGACCTACTGGGGAGACCCAGTACTTC
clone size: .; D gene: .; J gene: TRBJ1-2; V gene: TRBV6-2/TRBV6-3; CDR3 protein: CASSRTSGFHGYTF; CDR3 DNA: TGTGCCAGCAGTCGCACCTCAGGGTTCCATGGCTACACCTTC
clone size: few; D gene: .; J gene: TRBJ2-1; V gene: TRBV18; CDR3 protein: CASSPSTRADEQFF; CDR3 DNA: TGTGCCAGCTCCCCCAGCACTAGGGCCGATGAGCAGTTCTTC
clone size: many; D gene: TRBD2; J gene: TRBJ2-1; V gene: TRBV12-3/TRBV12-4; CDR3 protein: CASRLGTSGKQFF; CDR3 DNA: TGTGCCAGCAGATTAGGGACTAGCGGGAAACAGTTCTTC
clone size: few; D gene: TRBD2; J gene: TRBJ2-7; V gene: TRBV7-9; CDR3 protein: CASSQSGGVLDEQYF; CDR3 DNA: TGTGCCAGCAGCCAGAGCGGGGGAGTTCTAGACGAGCAGTACTTC
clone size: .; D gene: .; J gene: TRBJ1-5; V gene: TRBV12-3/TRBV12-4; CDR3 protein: CASSRAWGANQPQHF; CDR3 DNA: TGTGCCAGCAGCCGGGCATGGGGAGCGAATCAGCCCCAGCATTTT
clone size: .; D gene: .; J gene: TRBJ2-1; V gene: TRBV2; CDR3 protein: CASRSGAGEQFF; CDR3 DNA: TGTGCCAGCAGAAGTGGAGCTGGTGAGCAGTTCTTC
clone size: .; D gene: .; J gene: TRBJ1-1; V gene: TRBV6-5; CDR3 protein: CASSYRANPNTEAFF; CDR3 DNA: TGTGCCAGCAGTTACCGAGCGAACCCGAACACTGAAGCTTTCTTT
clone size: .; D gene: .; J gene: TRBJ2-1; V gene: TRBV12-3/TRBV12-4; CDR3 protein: CASSFADRETQFF; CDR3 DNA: TGTGCCAGCAGTTTTGCGGATAGGGAGACCCAGTTCTTC
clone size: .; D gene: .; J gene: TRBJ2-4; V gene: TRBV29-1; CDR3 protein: CSLVTGNIQYF; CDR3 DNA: TGCAGCTTAGTAACGGGGAACATTCAGTACTTC
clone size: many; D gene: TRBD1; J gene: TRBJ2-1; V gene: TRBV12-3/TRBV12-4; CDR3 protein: CASSLRGSSYNEQFF; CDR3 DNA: TGTGCCAGCAGTCTCAGGGGGAGCTCCTACAATGAGCAGTTCTTC